The clone carrying this TCR beta chain was recorded once. Its antigen is unidentified. The V gene lost 6 bases and the J gene lost 5 bases, with 13 bases spanning the gap. Germline assignment: CDR1 SNHLY and CDR2 FYNNEI. The CDR3 is 14 residues long. The PCR was carried out with 60 Vbeta primers and 13 Jbeta primers. TCRdb keeps only in-frame clones here, not all; method: immunoSEQ multiplex PCR. Of 200,000 to 300,000 clones in the sample, approximately 81% were seen once. This record belongs to a study of cytomegalovirus exposure and HLA in healthy donors. Nominal health characterized the donors when sampled, though unrecorded immune exposures were likely. The study's findings and limits: Specificity of a few CMV-associated chains for CMV antigens was verified in vitro. Several of the most significant clusters appeared linked to common viral pathogens, based on a later analysis. Later analysis suggested most CMV-associated TCR beta chains were HLA-restricted.

The clonotype comes from a girl aged 2 to 9 in good health and CMV-seronegative. The J gene is TRBJ2-2, the V gene TRBV2; TRBD1 might be the D (6 bases). The sample taken for sequencing was PBMCs. CDR3 amino acids: CASRVGQGTGELFF. The CDR3 region has the DNA TGTGCCAGCAGAGTCGGGCAGGGGACCGGGGAGCTGTTTTTT.